This is a list of T cell receptor beta chains from one sample in a study of T cells expressing NK-cell markers. TCRdb reprocessed the 5' RACE reads, with one entry per CDR3 protein and no DNA. This sample's table reports some 300,000 distinct CDR3 sequences. Specimen: blood T cells: a sorted CD56 or NKG2C T cell subset, CD4+ or CD8+ T cells, or bulk PBMC T cells (not recorded which). Receptors originate from a man aged 18 to 35 in good health. Each CDR3 is given with its conserved first and last residue. Each record gives: J gene, V gene, CDR3 protein.

TRBJ2-1 TRBV10-3 CAIRAGGENEQFF
TRBJ2-3 TRBV12-3/TRBV12-4 CASSLNGRNTQYF
TRBJ1-2 TRBV4-3 CASSQYTGGDNYGYTF
TRBJ1-2 TRBV27 CASSLGQPRAYGYTF
TRBJ1-1 TRBV19 CASSINRGAIGMDTEAFF
TRBJ2-3 TRBV7-2 CASSLIYRDTQYF
TRBJ2-3 TRBV18 CASSPQLAGFTDTQYF
TRBJ2-1 TRBV7-2 CASSFSRLESKDGQFF
TRBJ2-1 TRBV29-1 CSVGPQRGNEQFF
TRBJ2-7 TRBV6-2/TRBV6-3 CASTLSPGQGVYEQYF
TRBJ2-3 TRBV4-2 CASSQDGTSGPGNTQYF
TRBJ2-3 TRBV7-2 CASSPRLATSTDTQYF
TRBJ1-4 TRBV12-3/TRBV12-4 CASTTDYANEKLFF
TRBJ2-3 TRBV27 CASSFYGPREYTQYF
TRBJ1-1 TRBV20-1 CSDQQGVRKNTEAFF
TRBJ1-1 TRBV12-3/TRBV12-4 CASSLAVGPGTEAFF
TRBJ2-1 TRBV11-2 CASSQPGQGTQFF
TRBJ2-1 TRBV24-1 CATSDWASGRANEQFF
TRBJ2-2 TRBV29-1 CSVRLAFNTGELFF
TRBJ1-1 TRBV20-1 CSAPDRGGRTEAFF
TRBJ1-1 TRBV20-1 CSATQQGPEAFF
TRBJ2-7 TRBV5-1 CASSPGTATTYEQYF
TRBJ2-1 TRBV3-1 CASSQVGSAGDVGEQFF
TRBJ1-1 TRBV6-2/TRBV6-3 CASRTGEVTNTEAFF
TRBJ2-3 TRBV11-2 CASSPLAGGIADTQYF